The clone carrying this T cell receptor beta chain has a count of ten or more. Its antigen is not known. TCR beta CDR3 regions were amplified from RNA. The HTBI primer set drove a first-round RT-PCR of the TCR CDR3. TCRdb reanalysed the multiplex PCR reads using MiXCR and keeps one entry per CDR3 protein. Found here are over 150,000 distinct CDR3 sequences, 15% to 20% of them singletons; the top ten hold around 27%. The data derive from a study of T cells in Graves' hyperthyroidism and ophthalmopathy. Study outcomes and limitations: Ophthalmopathy onset followed model prediction by a median around six months. In the analysis, a 13 V-J model separated ophthalmopathy from stable hyperthyroidism.

The clonotype comes from a woman aged 50 to 60 with Graves' hyperthyroidism. The source material was blood.

The CDR3 loop reads CATSDGGLGNNEQFF. The CDR3 coding sequence is TGTGCCACCAGTGATGGGGGACTAGGTAACAATGAGCAGTTCTTC. V usage is TRBV24-1 and J usage is TRBJ2-1, with 8 positions matching TRBD2. The V and J ends lost 3 bases and 5 bases, in that order; junction bases with no gene match: 5. CDR1 and CDR2 (germline): KGHDR, SFDVKD. This CDR3 has 15 amino acids.